The 7 T cell receptor beta chains listed next were all sequenced from one sample in a study of blood T cell repertoires in COVID-19. TCRdb keeps only in-frame clones here, not all; method: immunoSEQ multiplex PCR. The sample yields roughly 210,000 clones, approximately 80% seen once. The sequencing input was peripheral blood. The receptors come from a woman older than 75 with COVID-19, enrolled during active disease.

This sequence joins TRBV18 and TRBJ2-2; weak D call: TRBD2 (6 bases). Trimming took off 0 bases at V and 5 bases at J, with 7 bases between the two ends. CDR3 length: 14 amino acids. Germline CDR1 KGHSH, CDR2 LQKENI. The CDR3 is CASSPPGRTGELFF. The DNA of the CDR3 is TGTGCCAGCTCACCACCCGGGAGAACCGGGGAGCTGTTTTTT.

The chain joins TRBV4-1 to TRBJ1-5; possible D gene TRBD1, 6 bases. This CDR3 has 15 residues. The germline V and J ends were trimmed by 3 bases and 4 bases, with 13 bases remaining between them. The germline gives CDR1 MGHRA, CDR2 YSYEKL. Written as DNA, the CDR3 is TGCGCCAGCAGCCAGGTACAGGGAAATAATCAGCCCCAGCATTTT. Translating gives CASSQVQGNNQPQHF.

V usage is TRBV5-8 and J usage is TRBJ2-5; the match to TRBD1 covers 8 bases. In germline, CDR1 is SGHTS, CDR2 YDEGEE. J gave up 5 bases and V 4 bases, and 7 bases lay outside the gene matches. There are 14 residues in the CDR3. This CDR3 is CASSRQGAWETQYF. DNA of the CDR3: TGTGCCAGCAGCCGCCAGGGGGCATGGGAGACCCAGTACTTC.

This clone appeared a few times. This chain joins TRBV28 and TRBJ2-7; 8 bases match TRBD1. Germline V gene lookup returns CDR1 MDHEN and CDR2 SYDVKM. CDR3 length: 13 amino acids. The trim removed 11 bases at V and 2 bases at J, leaving 8 bases unmatched. CDR3 sequence (DNA): TGTGCCGCCACTCGGGACAGGCCCTACGAGCAGTACGTC. As protein: CAATRDRPYEQYV.

This clone was found once. As the CDR3 is not closed by the conserved phenylalanine or tryptophan, this likely results from a read error. It is unclear where the CDR3 begins or ends on the DNA, so no DNA is shown, and the CDR3 is as TCRdb lists it. This CDR3 reads CASSDPGQGTTYGYL. V usage is TRBV6-2 or TRBV6-3 and J usage is TRBJ1-2; the listed D gene, TRBD1, was not tested against the DNA. The CDR3 is 15 amino acids in total, end residues counted. Germline CDR1 and CDR2: MNHEY and SVGEGT.

The gene calls are TRBV5-1 and TRBJ2-5; a weak D match, TRBD2 (5 bases). This CDR3 has 15 residues. The V gene's germline CDR1 is SGHRS and CDR2 YFSETQ. Trimming stripped 5 bases from V and 5 bases from J, with 19 bases between. CDR3 sequence reads: CASSLSSGIRETQYF. As DNA, the CDR3 is TGCGCCAGCAGTTTGAGCTCCGGGATTCGTGAGACCCAGTACTTC.

With respect to this clone: Other nucleotide sequences in the sample specify the same CDR3. The V gene is TRBV29-1, the J gene TRBJ1-2; 8 bases line up with TRBD1. Looked up from germline, CDR1 is SQVTM and CDR2 is ANQGSEA. V trimming: 7 bases; J trimming: 4 bases; junction bases outside the gene matches: 8. The CDR3 extends over 13 amino acids. CDR3 region: CSAGTGGTYGYTF. In DNA, the CDR3 is TGCAGCGCTGGGACAGGCGGGACCTATGGCTACACCTTC.